The 29 T cell receptor beta chains reported below all come from one sample, sequenced in a study of T-cell memory formation after mild COVID-19. Each CDR3 protein is one row after TCRdb ran MiXCR on the 5' RACE reads. The sample records 250,000 to 350,000 distinct CDR3 sequences, 15% to 20% being singletons. Specimen: PBMCs or a T cell subset sorted from them (not recorded which). These receptors were obtained from a man between 18 and 35 years old who had mild COVID-19 (a few samples of this study predate the infection). Cell type and time point are not known.

The chain uses TRBV5-5 and TRBJ2-5; perhaps TRBD1 as D (6 bases). V was trimmed by 4 bases and J by 1 base, leaving 11 bases between them. There are 14 residues in the CDR3. CDR1 is SGHKS, CDR2 YYEKEE, per germline (reference sequence). The CDR3 loop is CASSRTALQETQYF. The CDR3 bases are TGTGCCAGCAGCCGGACAGCGCTCCAAGAGACCCAGTACTTC.

In its sample, this clonotype was seen many times. This chain links TRBV29-1 with TRBJ1-5; no definite D call. The CDR3 is 15 residues long. Germline V gene lookup returns CDR1 SQVTM and CDR2 ANQGSEA. V lost 6 bases, J lost 2 bases, and 17 bases lay in between. The CDR3 DNA is TGCAGCGTCGCCGATGGGGTCCTTGGCAATCAGCCCCAGCATTTT. Amino acid sequence: CSVADGVLGNQPQHF.

J is TRBJ1-1 and V is TRBV19; unclear D gene. Per the germline V gene, CDR1 is LNHDA and CDR2 is SQIVND (reference sequence). The CDR3 is made up of 11 amino acids. CDR3 loop: CVVRVGSEAFF. CDR3 coding DNA: TGTGTAGTGAGAGTGGGCTCTGAAGCTTTCTTT.

The chain is built from TRBV29-1 and TRBJ2-1; D is unclear. The germline V gene encodes CDR1 SQVTM and CDR2 ANQGSEA. Trimming removed 1 base from V and 4 bases from J, with 8 bases in between. This CDR3 is built from 13 residues. For the CDR3, the DNA is TGCAGCGTTGAAGGGGCCGTTTACAATGAGCAGTTCTTC. Protein sequence: CSVEGAVYNEQFF.

V and J are TRBV4-3 and TRBJ2-5, with D perhaps given as TRBD1 or TRBD2 (6 bases each). Germline CDR1 and CDR2: LGHNA and YSLEER. The CDR3 runs to 17 residues. Trimming pared 1 base from V and 4 bases from J, leaving 19 bases between. The CDR3 loop reads CASSQGPTGRYRETQYF. In nucleotides, the CDR3 is TGCGCCAGCAGCCAAGGGCCCACAGGGAGGTATAGAGAGACCCAGTACTTC.

The V gene is TRBV19, the J gene TRBJ2-2, with TRBD1 identical over 8 bases. Germline loops: CDR1 LNHDA, CDR2 SQIVND (reference sequence). Losses at the gene ends were 4 bases for V and 5 bases for J; bases not matched to a gene: 9. The CDR3 loop spans 16 amino acids. The CDR3: CASSKDRDTVTGELFF. The CDR3 bases are TGTGCCAGTAGTAAGGACAGGGATACCGTTACCGGGGAGCTGTTTTTT.

The chain has TRBV12-3 or TRBV12-4 and TRBJ2-1; D may match TRBD1 or TRBD2 (6 bases each). The CDR3 consists of 16 residues. Trimming cost V 7 bases and J 1 base, with 17 bases left between them. CDR3: CASKIGSGASYNEQFF. CDR3 coding DNA: TGTGCCAGCAAAATCGGGTCGGGGGCGTCCTACAATGAGCAGTTCTTC.

The chain links TRBV6-1 to TRBJ2-1; TRBD1 might be the D (5 bases). The CDR3 is 13 amino acids. Germline values: CDR1 MNHNS, CDR2 SASEGT. The germline V and J ends were trimmed by 2 bases and 8 bases, with 10 bases remaining between them. The CDR3: CASSEYAQDEQFF. Written as DNA, the CDR3 is TGTGCCAGCAGTGAATATGCACAGGATGAGCAGTTCTTC.

This clonotype was counted between two and nine times. The gene calls are TRBV9 and TRBJ2-1, with D perhaps TRBD2 (6 bases). Germline CDR1 SGDLS, CDR2 YYNGEE. With 0 bases removed from V and 2 bases from J, the gap between germline ends came to 6 bases. The CDR3 extends over 14 amino acids. CDR3 sequence reads: CASSVGGAYNEQFF. The CDR3 DNA sequence: TGTGCCAGCAGCGTAGGGGGGGCCTACAATGAGCAGTTCTTC.

This chain uses TRBV30 with TRBJ1-1, with a weak D call TRBD1 (5 bases). The CDR3 is 12 amino acids. V lost 0 bases and J lost 12, with 14 bases in between. The germline V gene has CDR1 GTSNPN and CDR2 SVGIG (reference sequence). CDR3 DNA sequence: TGTGCCTGGAGTGTACTGGGCCCGGGACCTTTCTTT. Its protein product is CAWSVLGPGPFF. Filled out from reference TRBV30 and TRBJ1-1, the complete variable domain reads SQTIHQWPATLVQPVGSPLSLECTVEGTSNPNLYWYRQAAGRGLQLLFYSVGIGQISSEVPQNLSASRPQDRQFILSSKKLLLSDSGFYLCAWSVLGPGPFFGQGTRLTVV.

A few counts support this clonotype. V usage is TRBV6-2 or TRBV6-3 and J usage is TRBJ1-6; 8 bases are a match to TRBD1. CDR3 size: 15 residues. V dropped 8 bases and J dropped 10; count of bases not matched to a gene: 13. Germline V gene sequence: CDR1 MNHEY, CDR2 SVGEGT. The CDR3 loop reads CASGFSDREYSPLHF. The CDR3 region has the DNA TGTGCCAGCGGATTCTCGGACAGGGAGTACTCACCCCTCCACTTT.

This sequence joins TRBV4-2 and TRBJ2-5; D is unresolved. Germline lookup yields CDR1 LGHNA and CDR2 YNFKEQ. The CDR3 totals 15 residues. The V and J ends lost 5 bases and 2 bases respectively, with 15 bases between them. In DNA form, the CDR3 reads TGTGCCAGCAGCGACGGCTGGACGGTACAAGAGACCCAGTACTTC. Translating it yields CASSDGWTVQETQYF.

The table lists this clonotype with a few counts. V and J are TRBV7-9 and TRBJ1-2; D unclear. Trimming removed 5 bases at V and 6 bases at J, with 16 bases between. Germline CDR1 SEHNR, CDR2 FQNEAQ (reference sequence). The CDR3 is 14 amino acids. CDR3 DNA sequence: TGTGCCAGCAGCCCGATAGAGGGCTTCCATGGCTACACCTTC. Protein product: CASSPIEGFHGYTF.

This clonotype has ten or more counts. This chain uses TRBV7-9 with TRBJ1-1, with TRBD1 matching over 7 bases. The CDR3 covers 13 residues. Looked up from germline, CDR1 is SEHNR and CDR2 is FQNEAQ (reference sequence). The J segment lost 4 bases and the V segment lost 6 bases, leaving 5 bases of the junction unmatched. The CDR3 here is CASSSQGGTEAFF. The CDR3 DNA follows: TGTGCCAGCAGTTCTCAGGGGGGCACTGAAGCTTTCTTT. The full variable domain, its missing parts supplied by reference TRBV7-9 and TRBJ1-1, is DTGVSQNPRHKITKRGQNVTFRCDPISEHNRLYWYRQTLGQGPEFLTYFQNEAQLEKSRLLSDRFSAERPKGSFSTLEIQRTEQGDSAMYLCASSSQGGTEAFFGQGTRLTVV.

Turning to this clonotype: This may stem from a read error, because a much larger clone lies one nucleotide away. J is TRBJ1-1 and V is TRBV5-1; D remains unclear. The germline V gene has CDR1 SGHRS and CDR2 YFSETQ. This CDR3 is built from 14 residues. Trimming pared 0 bases from V and 0 bases from J, leaving 6 bases between. This CDR3 reads CASSLDILNTEAFF. In DNA, the CDR3 is TGCGCCAGCAGCTTGGACATACTGAACACTGAAGCTTTCTTT.

This clonotype occurred a few times. The J gene is TRBJ2-3, the V gene TRBV4-3; D is possibly TRBD1 or TRBD2 (5 bases each). The germline gives CDR1 LGHNA, CDR2 YSLEER. With 4 bases removed from V and 2 bases from J, the gap between germline ends came to 13 bases. This CDR3 has 15 residues. The CDR3 reads CASSRAGTHTDTQYF. As DNA, the CDR3 is TGCGCCAGCAGCCGAGCCGGGACCCACACAGATACGCAGTATTTT.

This chain joins TRBV6-6 and TRBJ1-1, with a tentative D call TRBD1 (5 bases). Looked up from germline, CDR1 is MNHNY and CDR2 is SVGAGI (reference sequence). The CDR3 consists of 10 residues. Trimming stripped 8 bases from V and 7 bases from J, with 8 bases between. CDR3 DNA sequence: TGTGCCAGCGGGGGAGGTGAAGCTTTCTTT. This codes for CASGGGEAFF.

CDR3 DNA: TGTGCCAGCAGCCAAGATCCCCGACAGGGGACTGAAGCTTTCTTT. Translated: CASSQDPRQGTEAFF. This chain connects TRBV4-2 to TRBJ1-1; 8 bases agree with TRBD1. The CDR3 is 15 residues long. Per the germline V gene, CDR1 is LGHNA and CDR2 is YNFKEQ. The V gene end was trimmed by 0 bases and the J gene end by 5 bases; junction bases not matched to a gene: 5.

This clonotype turned up a few times. The chain uses TRBV29-1 and TRBJ1-4; D ambiguous. Per the germline V gene, CDR1 is SQVTM and CDR2 is ANQGSEA. The V end was cut by 0 bases, the J end by 7 bases, with 0 bases between. The CDR3 is made up of 10 amino acids. CDR3 coding DNA: TGCAGCGTTGAAGATGAAAAACTGTTTTTT. The encoded protein is CSVEDEKLFF.

CDR3 loop: CATRDRGYEQYV. The CDR3 bases are TGTGCCACCCGGGACAGGGGTTACGAGCAGTACGTC. The genes are TRBV28 and TRBJ2-7, with 10 positions matching TRBD1. Per germline, CDR1 MDHEN and CDR2 SYDVKM. V was clipped by 10 bases and J by 4 bases; unmatched bases: 4. CDR3 size: 12 residues.

The chain employs TRBV29-1 and TRBJ1-2, with D unresolved. Deletions cut 7 bases from V and 0 bases from J, with 15 bases between. Germline V gene lookup returns CDR1 SQVTM and CDR2 ANQGSEA. The CDR3 spans 14 residues. The DNA of the CDR3 is TGCAGCGCAGCCCGGGCAGAGACTAACTATGGCTACACCTTC. As protein: CSAARAETNYGYTF.

This clonotype was picked up a small number of times. The CDR3 spells CAISELETRSDTQYF. For the CDR3, the DNA is TGTGCCATCAGTGAGCTAGAGACTAGATCCGATACGCAGTATTTT. This chain uses TRBV10-3 with TRBJ2-3, with D possibly being TRBD2 (6 bases). The CDR3 totals 15 residues. The V end lost 2 bases, the J end lost 6 bases, and 15 bases lay between the germline ends. In germline, CDR1 is ENHRY, CDR2 SYGVKD.

The chain is built from TRBV28 and TRBJ2-1, with a possible D match to TRBD2 (6 bases). Germline CDR1 is MDHEN and CDR2 is SYDVKM. There are 15 residues in the CDR3. V shed 3 bases and J shed 5 bases, with 14 bases lying between them. CDR3 sequence reads: CASSFLAGSDNEQFF. In DNA, the CDR3 is TGTGCCAGCAGTTTTTTGGCGGGGAGTGACAATGAGCAGTTCTTC.

This clonotype was observed at least ten times. The chain recombines TRBV25-1 with TRBJ2-2, with D perhaps matching TRBD2 (6 bases). CDR3 size: 14 residues. Deletions cut 5 bases from V and 3 bases from J, with 10 bases between. Per the germline V gene, CDR1 is MGHDK and CDR2 is SYGVNS. The CDR3 DNA reads TGTGCCAGCAGTCCGGGGGAGGACACCGGGGAGCTGTTTTTT. This codes for CASSPGEDTGELFF.

In this sample, this clonotype turned up a few times. The V gene is TRBV20-1, the J gene TRBJ2-7; 7 positions agree with TRBD1. The CDR3 contains 17 residues. CDR1 is DFQATT, CDR2 SNEGSKA, per germline (reference sequence). The trim removed 1 base at V and 2 bases at J, leaving 14 bases unmatched. The CDR3 DNA sequence: TGCAGTGCTAGAGTGCAAGGGGGCGCGAGCCTCCCCTACGAGCAGTACTTC. Translating gives CSARVQGGASLPYEQYF.

This clonotype has more than one count but fewer than ten. The V gene is TRBV6-5, the J gene TRBJ2-7; no firm D call. This CDR3 contains 14 residues. CDR1 is MNHEY, CDR2 SVGAGI, per germline. Trimming removed 6 bases at V and 1 base at J, with 13 bases between. The CDR3 here is CASSLNGGSYEQYF. CDR3 in DNA: TGTGCCAGCAGCCTGAACGGCGGATCCTACGAGCAGTACTTC.

This clonotype was recorded a few times. The chain uses TRBV5-1 and TRBJ2-3; 7 nucleotides match TRBD2. In germline, CDR1 is SGHRS, CDR2 YFSETQ. J gave up 2 bases and V 0 bases, and 3 bases lay outside the gene matches. The CDR3 loop spans 15 amino acids. This CDR3 is CASSLAGRDTDTQYF. The DNA for the CDR3 is TGCGCCAGCAGCTTGGCAGGGAGGGACACAGATACGCAGTATTTT.

This rearrangement joins TRBV10-2 to TRBJ2-5; no definite D call. The ends were cut back, 3 bases at V and 4 bases at J, with 9 bases in the middle. The germline V gene encodes CDR1 WSHSY and CDR2 SAAADI. CDR3 length: 13 amino acids. The CDR3 reads CASSDRFPETQYF. CDR3 nucleotides: TGCGCCAGCAGTGATAGGTTCCCAGAGACCCAGTACTTC.

V and J are TRBV7-9 and TRBJ1-2; 8 positions agree with TRBD1. The V segment lost 5 bases and the J segment 9 bases; nucleotides outside the gene matches: 8. This CDR3 contains 13 residues. The V gene's germline CDR1 is SEHNR and CDR2 FQNEAQ (reference sequence). In DNA form, the CDR3 reads TGTGCCAGCAGCCGAACCGACAGGGGACGCTACACCTTC. It specifies CASSRTDRGRYTF.